These T cell receptor beta chains were read from a single sample in a study of vaccination and CD4 T cells after COVID-19. MiXCR was run by TCRdb on the PCR reads, yielding one entry per CDR3 protein. The sample includes 8,500 or so distinct CDR3 sequences, less than 70% of them seen just once. Which antigens these TCRs recognize remains unknown. The sample consisted of CD4+ T cells from blood, cultured in vitro. The receptors were gathered from a human donor who had recovered from COVID-19. Each CDR3 is given with its conserved first and last residue. A D gene is named only where the DNA matches it firmly. The size entry is marked missing in some rows and otherwise reads once, few, many or a size class.

clone_size,d_call,v_call,j_call,cdr3_aa,cdr3_nt
-,-,TRBV27,TRBJ1-1,CASSQGLLDTEAFF,TGTGCCAGCAGCCAGGGGTTACTGGACACTGAAGCTTTCTTT
-,-,TRBV15,TRBJ2-7,CATSTQGGAYEQYF,TGTGCCACCAGCACTCAGGGGGGGGCCTACGAGCAGTACTTC
-,-,TRBV7-2,TRBJ2-7,CASSLLRLHEQYF,TGTGCCAGCAGCTTATTGAGGCTGCACGAGCAGTACTTC
-,TRBD1,TRBV20-1,TRBJ2-5,CSASPPGDRITETQYF,TGCAGTGCTAGCCCTCCGGGGGACAGGATTACGGAGACCCAGTACTTC
-,-,TRBV24-1,TRBJ1-2,CATSGADLGSYTF,TGTGCCACCTCCGGCGCAGATCTTGGAAGCTACACCTTC
-,TRBD2,TRBV20-1,TRBJ2-7,CSAASSSGTLSYEQYF,TGCAGTGCCGCATCAAGTAGCGGGACCCTCTCCTACGAGCAGTACTTC
-,-,TRBV28,TRBJ1-6,CASSPTPRDSPLHF,TGTGCCAGCAGTCCCACCCCCAGGGATTCACCCCTCCACTTT
few,-,TRBV7-2,TRBJ1-1,CASSSPQGEAFF,TGTGCCAGCAGCTCACCCCAGGGTGAAGCTTTCTTT
-,-,TRBV20-1,TRBJ2-7,CSPGPSSYEQYF,TGCAGTCCGGGGCCGAGCTCCTACGAGCAGTACTTC
-,TRBD1,TRBV6-5,TRBJ1-5,CASSYQGASNQPQHF,TGTGCCAGCAGTTATCAGGGGGCCAGCAATCAGCCCCAGCATTTT
-,-,TRBV20-1,TRBJ2-7,CSARDQGYEQYF,TGCAGTGCTAGAGATCAGGGCTACGAGCAGTACTTC
-,-,TRBV28,TRBJ1-2,CASSGVGRGYYGYTF,TGTGCCAGCAGTGGTGTGGGGAGGGGGTACTATGGCTACACCTTC
hyperexpanded,-,TRBV20-1,TRBJ1-6,CTSKTSTNSPLHF,TGCACCTCCAAGACGAGTACCAATTCACCCCTCCACTTT
-,TRBD1,TRBV28,TRBJ1-1,CASSSHRGRTEAFF,TGTGCCAGCAGTAGTCACAGGGGGCGTACTGAAGCTTTCTTT
-,-,TRBV28,TRBJ1-2,CASSTSPYGYTF,TGTGCCAGCAGCACAAGCCCATATGGCTACACCTTC
-,TRBD1,TRBV7-3,TRBJ2-5,CASSLGGQETQYF,TGTGCCAGCAGCTTAGGGGGACAGGAGACCCAGTACTTC
-,-,TRBV20-1,TRBJ1-1,CSALIATVNTEAFF,TGCAGTGCCCTAATAGCGACAGTGAACACTGAAGCTTTCTTT
few,-,TRBV15,TRBJ1-1,CATRRQVGATEAFF,TGTGCCACCAGACGACAAGTGGGAGCGACTGAAGCTTTCTTT
-,TRBD2,TRBV20-1,TRBJ2-7,CSARGSGSEQYF,TGCAGTGCTAGGGGTAGCGGGAGTGAGCAGTACTTC
hyperexpanded,-,TRBV7-2,TRBJ2-5,CASTTYSQETQYF,TGTGCCAGCACCACTTACTCCCAAGAGACCCAGTACTTC
-,-,TRBV11-1,TRBJ2-7,CASSDRFIGYEQYF,TGTGCCAGCAGCGACAGATTTATTGGGTACGAGCAGTACTTC
-,-,TRBV28,TRBJ1-5,CASPAATPPQPQHF,TGTGCCAGCCCAGCCGCGACACCGCCCCAGCCCCAGCATTTT
-,TRBD1,TRBV15,TRBJ1-2,CATSSALGQGSYGYTF,TGTGCCACCAGCAGTGCCTTGGGACAGGGATCATATGGCTACACCTTC
once,-,TRBV6-1,TRBJ2-7,CASSEDGYSYEQYF,TGTGCCAGCAGTGAAGACGGATACTCCTACGAGCAGTACTTC
-,TRBD2,TRBV7-2,TRBJ2-1,CASSLGTSGTSFF,TGTGCCAGCAGCTTAGGGACTAGCGGGACTAGTTTCTTC
-,-,TRBV20-1,TRBJ1-5,CSASKAWGLNQPQHF,TGCAGTGCTAGCAAAGCCTGGGGCCTCAATCAGCCCCAGCATTTT
-,-,TRBV6-1,TRBJ1-1,CASSLNEAFF,TGTGCCAGCAGTCTTAATGAAGCTTTCTTT
-,-,TRBV28,TRBJ1-1,CASSFEFTEAFF,TGTGCCAGCAGTTTCGAGTTCACTGAAGCTTTCTTT
-,TRBD2,TRBV5-6,TRBJ2-5,CASSPFGGGETQYF,TGTGCCAGCAGCCCCTTCGGGGGGGGGGAGACCCAGTACTTC
-,-,TRBV20-1,TRBJ2-5,CSAAPRRGRGRETQYF,TGCAGTGCTGCCCCCCGGAGAGGGAGGGGGAGAGAGACCCAGTACTTC
once,-,TRBV28,TRBJ1-2,CASSRGYGYTF,TGTGCCAGCAGCCGGGGCTATGGCTACACCTTC
few,-,TRBV20-1,TRBJ1-2,CSARLFTNYGYTF,TGCAGTGCTAGGCTGTTTACTAACTATGGCTACACCTTC
-,-,TRBV24-1,TRBJ2-5,CATSDTSGGETQYF,TGTGCCACCAGTGATACGTCCGGGGGAGAGACCCAGTACTTC
-,-,TRBV5-1,TRBJ2-5,CASSLDSRTQYF,TGCGCCAGCAGCTTGGATAGCCGGACCCAGTACTTC
-,TRBD1,TRBV28,TRBJ2-7,CASKDRVGSYEQYF,TGTGCCAGCAAGGACAGGGTGGGTTCCTACGAGCAGTACTTC
few,-,TRBV7-9,TRBJ1-2,CASRSKASGNDYGYTF,TGTGCCAGCAGATCCAAAGCCTCAGGGAACGACTATGGCTACACCTTC
-,TRBD1,TRBV7-6,TRBJ2-5,CASSFDRGETQYF,TGTGCCAGCAGCTTCGACAGGGGCGAGACCCAGTACTTC
-,-,TRBV24-1,TRBJ2-7,CATSDQGPPYEQYF,TGTGCCACCAGTGATCAGGGACCCCCCTACGAGCAGTACTTC
-,-,TRBV20-1,TRBJ1-2,CSARDLRDTYGYTF,TGCAGTGCTAGAGATCTGCGGGACACCTATGGCTACACCTTC
-,-,TRBV20-1,TRBJ1-1,CSARGNTEAFF,TGCAGTGCTAGAGGGAACACTGAAGCTTTCTTT
-,-,TRBV7-3,TRBJ1-1,CASSTNVDTEAFF,TGTGCCAGCAGCACGAACGTCGACACTGAAGCTTTCTTT
-,-,TRBV6-1,TRBJ2-5,CASRPGWVSGQETQYF,TGTGCCAGCAGACCCGGTTGGGTCAGCGGCCAAGAGACCCAGTACTTC
-,-,TRBV7-2,TRBJ1-1,CASSLLSVEAFF,TGTGCCAGCAGCTTACTGTCCGTTGAAGCTTTCTTT
-,-,TRBV28,TRBJ1-1,CASSPSGRANTEAFF,TGTGCCAGCAGTCCCTCTGGTAGGGCGAACACTGAAGCTTTCTTT
-,-,TRBV20-1,TRBJ2-7,CSARVPGTTYEQYF,TGCAGTGCTAGAGTTCCCGGGACCACATACGAGCAGTACTTC
-,TRBD2,TRBV27,TRBJ2-5,CASSSLAGQETQYF,TGTGCCAGCAGTTCCCTAGCGGGCCAAGAGACCCAGTACTTC
-,-,TRBV20-1,TRBJ1-6,CSARPRGSSPLHF,TGCAGTGCTAGGCCCAGGGGAAGTTCACCCCTCCACTTT
few,-,TRBV27,TRBJ2-7,CAKTGEQYF,TGTGCCAAGACCGGGGAGCAGTACTTC
-,TRBD1,TRBV7-2,TRBJ2-7,CASSASPGQGYEQYF,TGTGCCAGCAGCGCATCTCCGGGACAGGGATACGAGCAGTACTTC
-,TRBD2,TRBV15,TRBJ2-5,CATSRDRRLAVQETQYF,TGTGCCACCAGCAGAGATAGAAGGCTAGCGGTCCAAGAGACCCAGTACTTC
-,TRBD2,TRBV20-1,TRBJ2-5,CSASGLAGAPETQYF,TGCAGTGCTTCGGGACTAGCGGGAGCTCCAGAGACCCAGTACTTC
-,-,TRBV7-9,TRBJ1-5,CASSLETGPREPQHF,TGTGCCAGCAGCTTAGAAACAGGGCCGAGGGAGCCCCAGCATTTT
few,-,TRBV10-3,TRBJ2-1,CAISGAVAYNEQFF,TGTGCCATCAGTGGGGCGGTAGCCTACAATGAGCAGTTCTTC